Included here is one T cell receptor beta chain sequence, with context. TCRdb reprocessed the 5' RACE reads with MiXCR, giving one entry per CDR3 protein. The data hold hundreds of thousands of distinct CDR3 sequences, with approximately 4% observed a single time. The entry originates in a study of T cells after yellow fever vaccination. Trimming took off 4 bases at V and 1 base at J, with 15 bases between the two ends. CDR3 length: 16 amino acids. The germline gives CDR1 ENHRY, CDR2 SYGVKD. This chain links TRBV10-3 with TRBJ2-3, with unresolved D. The receptor's source is a man between 18 and 35 years old who received the YFV17D yellow fever vaccine. Source: PBMCs, taken 5 days after the yellow fever booster vaccination. The CDR3 bases are TGTGCCATCAGTGTGACCGGCCGCGCGGGCACAGATACGCAGTATTTT. Translated, it gives CAISVTGRAGTDTQYF.